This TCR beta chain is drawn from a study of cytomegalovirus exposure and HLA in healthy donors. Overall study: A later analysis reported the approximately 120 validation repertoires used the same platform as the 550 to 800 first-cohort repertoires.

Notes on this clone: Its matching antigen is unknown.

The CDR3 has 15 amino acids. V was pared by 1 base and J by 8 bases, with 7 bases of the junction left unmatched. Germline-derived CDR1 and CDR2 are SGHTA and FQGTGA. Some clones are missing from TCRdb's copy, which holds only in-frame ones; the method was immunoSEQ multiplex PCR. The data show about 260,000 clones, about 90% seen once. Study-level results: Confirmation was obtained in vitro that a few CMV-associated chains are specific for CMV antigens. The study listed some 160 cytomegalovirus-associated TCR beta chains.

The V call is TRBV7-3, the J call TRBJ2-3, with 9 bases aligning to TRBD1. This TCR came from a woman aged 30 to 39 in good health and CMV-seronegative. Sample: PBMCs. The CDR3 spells CASSLMGQGVATQYF. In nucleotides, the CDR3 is TGTGCCAGCAGCTTAATGGGACAGGGTGTTGCTACGCAGTATTTT.